This is a list of T cell receptor beta chains from one sample in a study of cytomegalovirus exposure and HLA in healthy donors. The assay was immunoSEQ multiplex PCR, and TCRdb's table has in-frame clones only and misses some. The sample holds approximately 130,000 clones. The material sequenced was PBMCs. The receptors were sampled from a woman in her sixties or seventies in good health and CMV-seronegative. The CDR3 runs from the conserved cysteine through the conserved F or W. D genes are given only for firm matches.

v_gene	d_gene	j_gene	CDR3aa	CDR3nt
TRBV7-6	.	TRBJ2-7	CASSPGSYEQYF	TGTGCCAGCAGCCCGGGCTCCTACGAGCAGTACTTC
TRBV6-1	TRBD1	TRBJ2-7	CASSNLVQGAYEQYF	TGTGCCAGCAGTAATTTAGTCCAGGGGGCCTACGAGCAGTACTTC
TRBV28	.	TRBJ1-1	CAILETGRYTEAFF	TGTGCCATACTAGAGACAGGCCGGTACACTGAAGCTTTCTTT
TRBV7-9	TRBD1	TRBJ1-1	CASSLTDRATGAFF	TGTGCCAGCAGCCTTACCGACAGGGCAACAGGGGCTTTCTTT
TRBV4-1	TRBD2	TRBJ2-1	CASSQRTSGGNSYNEQFF	TGCGCCAGCAGCCAACGGACTAGCGGGGGTAACTCCTACAATGAGCAGTTCTTC
TRBV6-6	TRBD2	TRBJ2-7	CASSPNLSGRYEQYF	TGTGCCAGCAGTCCGAACCTTAGCGGGCGGTACGAGCAGTACTTC
TRBV5-1	TRBD1	TRBJ1-4	CASSSTGGKNEKLFF	TGCGCCAGCAGTTCCACAGGGGGGAAAAATGAAAAACTGTTTTTT
TRBV28	.	TRBJ2-1	CASSRDSPRGEQFF	TGTGCCAGCAGCCGGGACTCTCCTCGGGGTGAGCAGTTCTTC
TRBV6-1	.	TRBJ1-5	CASGSGTLFNQPQHF	TGTGCCAGCGGTTCCGGGACTCTCTTTAATCAGCCCCAGCATTTT
TRBV7-9	.	TRBJ1-1	CASSSWDWGRYPEAFF	TGTGCCAGCAGCTCCTGGGATTGGGGGAGGTATCCTGAAGCTTTCTTT
TRBV6-1	TRBD1	TRBJ1-5	CASRPTGGNQPQHF	TGTGCCAGCAGACCGACAGGGGGGAATCAGCCCCAGCATTTT
TRBV7-9	.	TRBJ1-2	CASSRTGTTSYGYTF	TGTGCCAGCAGCCGAACCGGGACAACCTCCTATGGCTACACCTTC
TRBV2	.	TRBJ1-1	CASSVSRVITEAFF	TGTGCCAGCAGTGTGTCCCGGGTTATAACTGAAGCTTTCTTT
TRBV18	TRBD1	TRBJ2-7	CASSTKGTGSYEQYF	TGTGCCAGCTCAACCAAGGGGACAGGGTCCTACGAGCAGTACTTC
TRBV2	TRBD2	TRBJ2-7	CASTGLESYF	TGTGCCAGCACCGGACTAGAATCGTACTTC
TRBV29-1	.	TRBJ2-7	CSVGRVWNEQYF	TGCAGCGTTGGCAGGGTTTGGAACGAGCAGTACTTC
TRBV5-4	TRBD1	TRBJ1-1	CASSWDRGGTEAFF	TGTGCCAGCAGCTGGGACAGGGGGGGCACTGAAGCTTTCTTT
TRBV2	TRBD1	TRBJ2-7	CASRMGQGFREQYF	TGTGCCAGCAGAATGGGACAGGGTTTTCGCGAGCAGTACTTC
TRBV19	.	TRBJ2-3	CASSRTGTRSTDTQYF	TGTGCCAGTAGTAGGACCGGGACTCGAAGCACAGATACGCAGTATTTT
TRBV10-3	TRBD2	TRBJ2-1	CAISESAGGGYEQFF	TGTGCCATCAGTGAGTCGGCGGGAGGTGGGTATGAGCAGTTCTTC
TRBV29-1	.	TRBJ1-5	CSVGMTMGANQPQHF	TGCAGCGTCGGTATGACTATGGGCGCAAATCAGCCCCAGCATTTT
TRBV9	TRBD2	TRBJ2-3	CASSSSVRAGSTDTQYF	TGTGCCAGCAGCTCTAGCGTCCGAGCGGGGTCGACAGATACGCAGTATTTT
TRBV5-1	.	TRBJ2-7	CASTLGLSGFVHEQYF	TGCGCCAGCACCTTGGGGTTGTCAGGGTTTGTACACGAGCAGTACTTC